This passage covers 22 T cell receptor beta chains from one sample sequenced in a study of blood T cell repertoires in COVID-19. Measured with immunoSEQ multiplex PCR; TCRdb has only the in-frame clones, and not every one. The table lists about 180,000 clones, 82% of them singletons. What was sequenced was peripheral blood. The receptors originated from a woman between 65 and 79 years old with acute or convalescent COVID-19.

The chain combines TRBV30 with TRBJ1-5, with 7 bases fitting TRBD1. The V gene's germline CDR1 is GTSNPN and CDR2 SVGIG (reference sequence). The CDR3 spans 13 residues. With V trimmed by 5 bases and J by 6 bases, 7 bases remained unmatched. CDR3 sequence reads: CAWGTGVTQPQHF. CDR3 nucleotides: TGTGCCTGGGGCACAGGGGTCACTCAGCCCCAGCATTTT.

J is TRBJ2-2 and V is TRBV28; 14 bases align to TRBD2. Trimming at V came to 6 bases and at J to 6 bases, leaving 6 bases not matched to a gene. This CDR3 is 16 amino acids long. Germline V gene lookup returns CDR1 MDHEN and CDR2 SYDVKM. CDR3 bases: TGTGCCAGCAGCTTACCGGGACTAGCGGGAGCCGGGGAGCTGTTTTTT. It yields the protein CASSLPGLAGAGELFF.

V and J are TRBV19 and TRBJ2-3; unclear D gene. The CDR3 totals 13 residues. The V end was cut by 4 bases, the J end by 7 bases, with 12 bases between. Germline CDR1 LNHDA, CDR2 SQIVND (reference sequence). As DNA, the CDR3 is TGTGCCAGTAGTACCCCGCGTCTAAATACGCAGTATTTT. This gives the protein CASSTPRLNTQYF.

The CDR3 spells CASSRPGTSGRGEQYF. The CDR3 DNA reads as TGTGCCAGCAGCAGGCCAGGGACTAGCGGCCGCGGAGAGCAGTACTTC. The J gene is TRBJ2-7, the V gene TRBV5-4, with 11 positions matching TRBD2. The trim removed 4 bases at V and 7 bases at J, leaving 13 bases unmatched. From germline, CDR1 is SGHNT and CDR2 YYREEE (reference sequence). The CDR3 consists of 16 residues.

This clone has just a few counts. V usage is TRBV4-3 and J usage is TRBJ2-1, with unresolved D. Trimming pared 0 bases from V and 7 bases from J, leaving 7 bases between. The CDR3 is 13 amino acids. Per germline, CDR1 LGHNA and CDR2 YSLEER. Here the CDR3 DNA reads TGCGCCAGCAGCCAAGAGTTCGGTAATGAGCAGTTCTTC. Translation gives CASSQEFGNEQFF.

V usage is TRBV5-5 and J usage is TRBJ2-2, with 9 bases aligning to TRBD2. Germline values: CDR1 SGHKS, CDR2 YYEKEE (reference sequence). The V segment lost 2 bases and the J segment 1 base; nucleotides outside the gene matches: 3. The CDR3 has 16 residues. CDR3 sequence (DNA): TGTGCCAGCAGCTTCCTAGCGGGGAGGAACACCGGGGAGCTGTTTTTT. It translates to CASSFLAGRNTGELFF.

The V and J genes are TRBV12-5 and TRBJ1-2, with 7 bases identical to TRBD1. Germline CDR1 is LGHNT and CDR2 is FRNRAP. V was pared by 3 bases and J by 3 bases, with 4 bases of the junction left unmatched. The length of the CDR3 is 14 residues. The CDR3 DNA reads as TGTGCTAGTGGTTTTCATACAGGGGACTATGGCTACACCTTC. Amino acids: CASGFHTGDYGYTF.

The CDR3 spells CASSLGGQFYGYTF. The CDR3 bases are TGTGCCAGCAGCTTGGGAGGACAGTTCTATGGCTACACCTTC. This chain links TRBV5-6 with TRBJ1-2; D might be TRBD1 (6 bases). Germline-derived CDR1 and CDR2 are SGHDT and YYEEEE. CDR3 length: 14 amino acids. V was cut by 0 bases and J by 4 bases, with 10 bases left in between.

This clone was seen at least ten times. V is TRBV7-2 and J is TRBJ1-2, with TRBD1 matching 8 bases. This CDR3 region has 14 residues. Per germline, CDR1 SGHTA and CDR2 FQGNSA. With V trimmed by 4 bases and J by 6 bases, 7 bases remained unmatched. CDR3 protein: CASSSPRTGNGYTF. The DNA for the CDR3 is TGTGCCAGCAGCTCTCCCCGGACAGGGAATGGCTACACCTTC.

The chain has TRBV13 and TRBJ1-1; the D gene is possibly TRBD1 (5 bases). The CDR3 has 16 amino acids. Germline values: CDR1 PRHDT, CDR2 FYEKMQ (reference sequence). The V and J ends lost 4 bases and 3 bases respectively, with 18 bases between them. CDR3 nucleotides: TGTGCCAGCAGCTATCGACAGTCGTTTGGTGACACTGAAGCTTTCTTT. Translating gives CASSYRQSFGDTEAFF.

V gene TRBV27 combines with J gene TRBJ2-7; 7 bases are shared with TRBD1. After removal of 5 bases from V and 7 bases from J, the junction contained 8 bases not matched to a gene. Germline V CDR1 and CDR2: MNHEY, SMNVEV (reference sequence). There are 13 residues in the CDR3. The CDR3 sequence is CASSASQGYEQYF. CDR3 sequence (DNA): TGTGCCAGCAGTGCCTCACAGGGGTATGAGCAGTACTTC.

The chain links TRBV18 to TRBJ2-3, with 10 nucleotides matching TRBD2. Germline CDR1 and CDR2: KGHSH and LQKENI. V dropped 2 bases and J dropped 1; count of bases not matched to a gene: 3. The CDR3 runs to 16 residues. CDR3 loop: CASSPKREGRTDTQYF. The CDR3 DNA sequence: TGTGCCAGCTCACCAAAGCGGGAGGGCCGCACAGATACGCAGTATTTT.

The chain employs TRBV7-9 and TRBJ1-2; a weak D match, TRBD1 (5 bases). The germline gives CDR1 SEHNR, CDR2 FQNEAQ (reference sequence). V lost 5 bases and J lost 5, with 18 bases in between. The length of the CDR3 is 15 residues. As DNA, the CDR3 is TGTGCCAGCAGCCCCGCCCTGGGGGGGACTTATGGCTACACCTTC. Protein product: CASSPALGGTYGYTF.

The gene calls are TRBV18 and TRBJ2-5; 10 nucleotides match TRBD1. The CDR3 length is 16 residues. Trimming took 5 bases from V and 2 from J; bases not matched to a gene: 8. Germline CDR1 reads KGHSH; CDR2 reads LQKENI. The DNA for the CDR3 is TGTGCCAGCTCAGGGGACAGGGGAAGAGTACAAGAGACCCAGTACTTC. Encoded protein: CASSGDRGRVQETQYF.

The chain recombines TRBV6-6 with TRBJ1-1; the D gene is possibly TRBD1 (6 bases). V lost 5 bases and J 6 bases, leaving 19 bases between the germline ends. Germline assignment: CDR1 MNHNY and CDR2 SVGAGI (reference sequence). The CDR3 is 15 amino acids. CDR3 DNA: TGTGCCAGCAGTGGACAGAAGGGTTTCATATCTGAAGCTTTCTTT. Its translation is CASSGQKGFISEAFF.

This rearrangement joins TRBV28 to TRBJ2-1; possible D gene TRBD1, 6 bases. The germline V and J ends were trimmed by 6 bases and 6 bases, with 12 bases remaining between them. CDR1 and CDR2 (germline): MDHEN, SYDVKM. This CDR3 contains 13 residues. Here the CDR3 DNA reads TGTGCCAGCAGGTCAAACAGGGCCAATGAGCAGTTCTTC. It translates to CASRSNRANEQFF.

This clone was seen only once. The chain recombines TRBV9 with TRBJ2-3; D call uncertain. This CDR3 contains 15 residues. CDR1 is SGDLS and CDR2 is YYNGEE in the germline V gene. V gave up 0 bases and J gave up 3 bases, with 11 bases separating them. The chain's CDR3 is CASSVATYGTDTQYF. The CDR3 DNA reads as TGTGCCAGCAGCGTAGCTACGTATGGTACAGATACGCAGTATTTT.

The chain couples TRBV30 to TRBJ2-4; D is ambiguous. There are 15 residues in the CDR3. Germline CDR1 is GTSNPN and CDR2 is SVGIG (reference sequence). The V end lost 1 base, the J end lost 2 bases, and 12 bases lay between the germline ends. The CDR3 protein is CAWSDPRMPKNIQYF. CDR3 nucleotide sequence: TGTGCCTGGAGTGACCCGAGGATGCCCAAAAACATTCAGTACTTC.

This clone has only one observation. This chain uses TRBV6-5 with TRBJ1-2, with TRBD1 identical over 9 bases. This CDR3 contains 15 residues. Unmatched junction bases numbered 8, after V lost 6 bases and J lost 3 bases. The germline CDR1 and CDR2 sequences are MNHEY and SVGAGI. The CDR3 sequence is CASRSTGGVDYGYTF. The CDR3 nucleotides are TGTGCCAGCAGGTCCACAGGGGGCGTAGACTATGGCTACACCTTC.

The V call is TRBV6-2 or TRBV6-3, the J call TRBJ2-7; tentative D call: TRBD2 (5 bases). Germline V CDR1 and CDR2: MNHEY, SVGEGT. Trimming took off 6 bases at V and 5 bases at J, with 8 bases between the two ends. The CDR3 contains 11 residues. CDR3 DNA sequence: TGTGCCAGCAGCCTCGGGAACGAGCAGTACTTC. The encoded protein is CASSLGNEQYF.

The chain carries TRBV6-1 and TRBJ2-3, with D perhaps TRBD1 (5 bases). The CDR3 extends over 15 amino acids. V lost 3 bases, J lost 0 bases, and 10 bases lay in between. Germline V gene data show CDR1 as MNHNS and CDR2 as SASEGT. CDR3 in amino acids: CASSEAGSSTDTQYF. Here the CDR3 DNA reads TGTGCCAGCAGTGAGGCAGGGTCTAGCACAGATACGCAGTATTTT.

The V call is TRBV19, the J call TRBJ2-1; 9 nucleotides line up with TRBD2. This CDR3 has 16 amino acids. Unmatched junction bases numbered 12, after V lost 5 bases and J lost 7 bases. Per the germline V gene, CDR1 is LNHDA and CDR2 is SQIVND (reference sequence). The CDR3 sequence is CASSPWVAGVYNEQFF. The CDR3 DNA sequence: TGTGCCAGTAGTCCCTGGGTAGCGGGGGTGTATAATGAGCAGTTCTTC. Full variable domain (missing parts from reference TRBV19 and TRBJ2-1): DGGITQSPKYLFRKEGQNVTLSCEQNLNHDAMYWYRQDPGQGLRLIYYSQIVNDFQKGDIAEGYSVSREKKESFPLTVTSAQKNPTAFYLCASSPWVAGVYNEQFFGPGTRLTVL.